The 30 T cell receptor beta chains reported below all come from one sample, sequenced in a study of post-analysis software for immune sequencing data. Notes on the study in general: Five TRBV segments, TRBV5-6, TRBV5-1 and TRBV20-1 among them, were found more frequent in patients than controls.

Prepared TCR beta cDNA libraries contained unique molecular identifiers. TCRdb fed the PCR reads into MiXCR, producing one record per CDR3 protein. The sample contains approximately 440,000 distinct CDR3 sequences, roughly 46% of which appear only once. Which antigens these TCRs recognize remains unknown. The sequencing input was blood. The receptors come from a girl aged 10 to 17 with multiple sclerosis.

The chain uses TRBV7-2 and TRBJ1-2; D unclear. Germline V gene lookup returns CDR1 SGHTA and CDR2 FQGNSA. The CDR3 extends over 13 amino acids. With 4 bases removed from V and 10 bases from J, the gap between germline ends came to 16 bases. The CDR3 reads CASSYPSTASYTF. The CDR3 DNA reads as TGTGCCAGCAGCTACCCTTCAACAGCGTCCTACACCTTC.

This clonotype was recorded a few times. The rearrangement links TRBV2 to TRBJ2-7; maybe TRBD2 (5 bases). In germline, CDR1 is SNHLY, CDR2 FYNNEI. Trimming took 5 bases from V and 2 from J, leaving 16 bases between them. The CDR3 covers 15 residues. CDR3 nucleotide sequence: TGTGCCAGCAGTCGGGAAGGGAAGAAAACCTACGAGCAGTACTTC. Its protein is CASSREGKKTYEQYF.

A remark on this clonotype: Compared with germline, one end of the junction differs, possibly owing to a read error. The gene calls are TRBV12-3 or TRBV12-4 and TRBJ1-1; D gene uncertain. The CDR3 is made up of 13 amino acids. The DNA of the CDR3 is TGTGCCATCAGTTTCAGTGTAAACACTGAAGCTTTCTTT. This encodes CAISFSVNTEAFF.

This chain uses TRBV27 with TRBJ2-7; D call uncertain. Trimming removed 6 bases from V and 1 base from J, with 10 bases in between. CDR3 length equals 13 residues. Per germline, CDR1 MNHEY and CDR2 SMNVEV (reference sequence). CDR3 nucleotides: TGTGCCAGCAGCTGGCAGCCTTCCTACGAGCAGTACTTC. This translates into CASSWQPSYEQYF.

The rearrangement uses TRBV7-9 and TRBJ2-7, with a weak D call TRBD1 (6 bases). With 6 bases removed from V and 6 bases from J, the gap between germline ends came to 12 bases. The CDR3 contains 12 residues. Germline assignment: CDR1 SEHNR and CDR2 FQNEAQ (reference sequence). The CDR3 DNA reads as TGTGCCAGCAGTTCCAGGGGTGGCGAGCAGTACTTC. Translation: CASSSRGGEQYF.

The V and J genes are TRBV7-9 and TRBJ2-7, with 7 bases identical to TRBD1. J gave up 0 bases and V 5 bases, and 4 bases lay outside the gene matches. The CDR3 has 14 amino acids. The V gene's germline CDR1 is SEHNR and CDR2 FQNEAQ (reference sequence). The CDR3 DNA reads as TGTGCCAGCAGCCAACGGGACAGCTCCTACGAGCAGTACTTC. Encoded protein: CASSQRDSSYEQYF.

This clonotype was seen only a few times. The rearrangement uses TRBV29-1 and TRBJ1-2, with a weak D call TRBD1 (5 bases). The CDR3 is made up of 14 amino acids. CDR1 is SQVTM, CDR2 ANQGSEA, per germline. Trimming removed 3 bases from V and 2 bases from J, with 13 bases in between. CDR3 in amino acids: CSVEGIEGNYGYTF. The CDR3 region has the DNA TGCAGCGTTGAGGGGATTGAGGGGAACTATGGCTACACCTTC.

This clonotype was observed a few times. The CDR3 region is CASSVGQGFYEQYF. In nucleotides, the CDR3 is TGTGCCAGCAGCGTGGGACAGGGTTTCTACGAGCAGTACTTC. The chain is built from TRBV7-2 and TRBJ2-7; 9 nucleotides align to TRBD1. Germline CDR1 reads SGHTA; CDR2 reads FQGNSA. Trimming at V came to 5 bases and at J to 3 bases, leaving 5 bases not matched to a gene. This CDR3 spans 14 amino acids.

The DNA of the CDR3 is TGCAGTGCTCGATCGTATGGCTACACCTTC. Its translation is CSARSYGYTF. The chain has TRBV20-1 and TRBJ1-2; D is unclear. With 5 bases removed from V and 5 bases from J, the gap between germline ends came to 6 bases. Germline V gene data show CDR1 as DFQATT and CDR2 as SNEGSKA (reference sequence). The CDR3 length is 10 residues.

This clonotype was observed a single time. The chain employs TRBV4-3 and TRBJ2-3, with 7 bases aligning to TRBD2. The germline gives CDR1 LGHNA, CDR2 YSLEER. V dropped 0 bases and J dropped 4; count of bases not matched to a gene: 4. This CDR3 has 15 residues. CDR3 in DNA: TGCGCCAGCAGCCAAGATCCTAGCGGATCAGATACGCAGTATTTT. Protein sequence: CASSQDPSGSDTQYF.

This chain uses TRBV29-1 with TRBJ2-7; the D call may be TRBD1 or TRBD2 (5 bases each). Germline-derived CDR1 and CDR2 are SQVTM and ANQGSEA. Deletions cut 7 bases from V and 3 bases from J, with 28 bases between. CDR3 length: 17 residues. The CDR3 loop reads CSAGTIYSGPKGYEQYF. The CDR3 DNA sequence: TGCAGCGCCGGCACCATATATTCGGGACCCAAGGGCTACGAGCAGTACTTC.

In this sample, this clonotype turned up once. The chain carries TRBV7-8 and TRBJ2-7, with 10 nucleotides matching TRBD1. The J call is uncertain, as TRBJ2-4 better fits the DNA end. This CDR3 has 16 residues. The germline gives CDR1 SGHVS, CDR2 FQNEAQ. In DNA form, the CDR3 reads TGTGCCAGCAGCTCAGGGACAGGGGTCGCCAAAAACATTCAGTACTTC. The encoded protein is CASSSGTGVAKNIQYF.

This clonotype was observed once. This chain connects TRBV12-3 or TRBV12-4 to TRBJ1-2; perhaps TRBD1 as D (5 bases). The ends were cut back, 5 bases at V and 5 bases at J, with 18 bases in the middle. The CDR3 is 15 residues long. CDR3 nucleotides: TGTGCCAGCAGTAAGGGACCCTGGGGACTTTATGGCTACACCTTC. Its translation is CASSKGPWGLYGYTF.

The chain recombines TRBV7-9 with TRBJ2-7, with TRBD2 as a possible D gene (6 bases). There are 15 residues in the CDR3. V was pared by 1 base and J by 0 bases, with 10 bases between. Germline CDR1 and CDR2: SEHNR and FQNEAQ (reference sequence). The DNA for the CDR3 is TGTGCCAGCAGCTTAGTTGGGGGGACCTCCTACGAGCAGTACTTC. Protein: CASSLVGGTSYEQYF.

The J gene is TRBJ1-2, the V gene TRBV9; D unclear. V shed 2 bases and J shed 3 bases, with 8 bases lying between them. Germline CDR1 SGDLS, CDR2 YYNGEE. The CDR3 totals 13 residues. The chain's CDR3 is CASSVDEHYGYTF. In DNA, the CDR3 is TGTGCCAGCAGCGTCGACGAGCACTATGGCTACACCTTC.

The V call is TRBV5-1, the J call TRBJ2-7, with D unclear. V shed 1 base and J shed 2 bases, with 10 bases lying between them. Germline V gene sequence: CDR1 SGHRS, CDR2 YFSETQ. This CDR3 region has 14 residues. The CDR3, as DNA: TGCGCCAGCAGCTTGACAGTAGGCGCCTACGAGCAGTACTTC. This encodes CASSLTVGAYEQYF.

This chain uses TRBV20-1 with TRBJ2-1, with 8 nucleotides matching TRBD1. Per the germline V gene, CDR1 is DFQATT and CDR2 is SNEGSKA (reference sequence). The CDR3 sequence is 15 residues long. With V trimmed by 1 base and J by 0 bases, 2 bases remained unmatched. The CDR3 spells CSARGTGNSYNEQFF. As DNA, the CDR3 is TGCAGTGCTAGAGGGACAGGGAACTCCTACAATGAGCAGTTCTTC.

This clonotype was detected only a few times. Here the CDR3 reads CASSSLAGANEQFF. The CDR3 coding sequence is TGTGCCAGCAGTTCCCTAGCGGGAGCGAATGAGCAGTTCTTC. The rearrangement uses TRBV27 and TRBJ2-1, with 10 nucleotides matching TRBD2. The J segment lost 7 bases and the V segment lost 4 bases, leaving 4 bases of the junction unmatched. The CDR3 consists of 14 residues. In germline, CDR1 is MNHEY, CDR2 SMNVEV (reference sequence).

The rearrangement joins TRBV2 to TRBJ2-1; the D is unclear. This CDR3 spans 15 amino acids. V was cut by 0 bases and J by 0 bases, with 6 bases left in between. Germline CDR1 SNHLY, CDR2 FYNNEI. The CDR3 loop is CASSEAVSSYNEQFF. CDR3 sequence (DNA): TGTGCCAGCAGTGAAGCGGTGAGCTCCTACAATGAGCAGTTCTTC.

This rearrangement joins TRBV6-2 or TRBV6-3 to TRBJ2-4; D gene uncertain. The length of the CDR3 is 13 residues. V lost 0 bases to trimming and J lost 4 bases, with 4 bases between them. Germline V gene data show CDR1 as MNHEY and CDR2 as SVGEGT. CDR3 loop: CASSYSQKNIQYF. The CDR3 DNA reads as TGTGCCAGCAGTTACTCACAGAAAAACATTCAGTACTTC.

The V and J genes are TRBV14 and TRBJ1-2; D is uncertain. CDR1 SGHDN and CDR2 FVKESK come from the germline V gene. CDR3 size: 13 residues. The V end lost 4 bases, the J end lost 8 bases, and 14 bases lay between the germline ends. CDR3 sequence: CASSPSTESGYTF. As DNA, the CDR3 is TGTGCCAGCAGCCCCTCAACAGAGTCCGGCTACACCTTC.

The chain combines TRBV7-9 with TRBJ2-7, with TRBD2 identical over 8 bases. Germline loops: CDR1 SEHNR, CDR2 FQNEAQ (reference sequence). J lost 6 bases, V lost 4 bases, and 14 bases had no gene match. The CDR3 contains 16 residues. In nucleotides, the CDR3 is TGTGCCAGCAGCTCCCTGAAAGCGGGAGTAGGGCTCGAGCAGTACTTC. Protein sequence: CASSSLKAGVGLEQYF.

The table lists this clonotype with a few counts. The V and J genes are TRBV28 and TRBJ2-7, with 10 bases fitting TRBD1. The V gene's germline CDR1 is MDHEN and CDR2 SYDVKM. V lost 6 bases, J lost 5 bases, and 10 bases stayed unmatched. CDR3 length: 15 amino acids. CDR3 sequence: CASSLAGDRGDEQYF. The DNA of the CDR3 is TGTGCCAGCAGCCTCGCTGGGGACAGGGGAGACGAGCAGTACTTC.

This chain uses TRBV7-2 with TRBJ2-1; 7 bases map to TRBD2. The CDR3 contains 16 residues. Trimming at V came to 3 bases and at J to 6 bases, leaving 11 bases not matched to a gene. Germline CDR1 and CDR2: SGHTA and FQGNSA. In nucleotides, the CDR3 is TGTGCCAGCAGCTTGAAAGGACTAGTGCCGGCCAATGAGCAGTTCTTC. Protein product: CASSLKGLVPANEQFF.

The J gene is TRBJ2-3, the V gene TRBV24-1, with 8 bases aligning to TRBD2. The CDR3 runs to 16 residues. V shed 5 bases and J 1 base; nucleotides not matched to a gene: 7. Per germline, CDR1 KGHDR and CDR2 SFDVKD. The CDR3 DNA sequence: TGTGCCACCAGTGTCTCCGGACTAGCTGGCACAGATACGCAGTATTTT. It codes for CATSVSGLAGTDTQYF.

The V and J genes are TRBV5-5 and TRBJ2-1; a possible D gene is TRBD2 (5 bases). Germline CDR1 reads SGHKS; CDR2 reads YYEKEE (reference sequence). The CDR3 covers 15 residues. V lost 4 bases to trimming and J lost 7 bases, with 18 bases between them. CDR3 protein: CASSRPSGSGNEQFF. The CDR3, as DNA: TGTGCCAGCAGCCGACCTAGTGGGAGTGGGAATGAGCAGTTCTTC.

The chain links TRBV4-1 to TRBJ1-4; 8 nucleotides align to TRBD1. J was trimmed by 1 base and V by 4 bases; bases with no gene match: 2. The CDR3 spans 15 residues. Per the germline V gene, CDR1 is MGHRA and CDR2 is YSYEKL. CDR3 nucleotides: TGCGCCAGCAGCCGAGGACAGGGAACTAATGAAAAACTGTTTTTT. Protein product: CASSRGQGTNEKLFF.

This clonotype was found a few times. The chain combines TRBV18 with TRBJ2-7; the match to TRBD1 covers 8 bases. This CDR3 has 15 residues. Germline V gives CDR1 KGHSH, CDR2 LQKENI. Germline trimming cut 1 base from V and 0 bases from J; bases unmatched to any gene: 2. CDR3 residues: CASSPRTGYSYEQYF. DNA for the CDR3: TGTGCCAGCTCACCACGGACAGGGTACTCCTACGAGCAGTACTTC.

The gene calls are TRBV29-1 and TRBJ1-1, with D hard to call. Deletions cut 2 bases from V and 6 bases from J, with 13 bases between. CDR3 length: 13 amino acids. CDR1 is SQVTM, CDR2 ANQGSEA, per germline. CDR3 residues: CSVEPTLAPEAFF. The CDR3 DNA follows: TGCAGCGTTGAACCGACCCTCGCCCCTGAAGCTTTCTTT.

This clonotype has a count of ten or more. The chain has TRBV5-1 and TRBJ1-2, with a tentative D call TRBD1 (5 bases). Germline CDR1 SGHRS, CDR2 YFSETQ. The CDR3 has 16 amino acids. V was pared by 4 bases and J by 4 bases, with 20 bases between. CDR3: CASSRKDSAGFYGYTF. CDR3 nucleotides: TGCGCCAGCAGCCGCAAAGACAGTGCCGGCTTCTATGGCTACACCTTC.